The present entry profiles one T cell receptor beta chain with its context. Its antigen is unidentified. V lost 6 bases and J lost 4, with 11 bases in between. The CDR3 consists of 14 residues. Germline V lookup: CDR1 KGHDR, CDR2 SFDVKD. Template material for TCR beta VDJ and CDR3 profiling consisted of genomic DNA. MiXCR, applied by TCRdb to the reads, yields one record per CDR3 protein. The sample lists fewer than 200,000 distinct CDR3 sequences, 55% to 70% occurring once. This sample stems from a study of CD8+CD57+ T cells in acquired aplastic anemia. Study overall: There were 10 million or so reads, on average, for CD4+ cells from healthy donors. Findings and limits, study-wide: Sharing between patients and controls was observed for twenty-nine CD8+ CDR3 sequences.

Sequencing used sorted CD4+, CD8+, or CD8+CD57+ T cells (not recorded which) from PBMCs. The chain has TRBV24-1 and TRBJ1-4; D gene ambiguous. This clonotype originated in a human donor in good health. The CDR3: CATSLSVYNEKLFF. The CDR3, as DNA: TGTGCCACCAGTTTATCGGTGTATAATGAAAAACTGTTTTTT.